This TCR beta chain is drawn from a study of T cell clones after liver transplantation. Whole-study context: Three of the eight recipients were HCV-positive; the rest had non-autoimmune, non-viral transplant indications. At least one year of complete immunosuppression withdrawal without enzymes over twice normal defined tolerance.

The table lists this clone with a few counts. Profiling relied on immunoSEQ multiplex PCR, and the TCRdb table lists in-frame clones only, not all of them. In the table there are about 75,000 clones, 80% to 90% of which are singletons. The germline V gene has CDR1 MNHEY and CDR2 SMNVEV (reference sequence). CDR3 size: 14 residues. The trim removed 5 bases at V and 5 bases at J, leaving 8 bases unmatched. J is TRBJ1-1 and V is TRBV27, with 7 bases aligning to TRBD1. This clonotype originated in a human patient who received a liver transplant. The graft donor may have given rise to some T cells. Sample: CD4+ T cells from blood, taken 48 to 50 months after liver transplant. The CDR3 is CASSIRQGGTEAFF. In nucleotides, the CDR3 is TGTGCCAGCAGTATTCGACAGGGAGGTACTGAAGCTTTCTTT.